This record concerns one TCR beta chain sequence. Produced via immunoSEQ multiplex PCR; TCRdb's table is partial and in-frame only. The table records over 250,000 clones, more than 75% of them present only once. This entry is derived from a study of blood T cell repertoires in COVID-19. V was clipped by 4 bases and J by 4 bases, with 13 bases between them. The length of the CDR3 is 13 residues. Germline V lookup: CDR1 GTSNPN, CDR2 SVGIG (reference sequence). The receptor comes from a woman in her 30s who had recovered from COVID-19. The chain has TRBV30 and TRBJ1-2; D gene uncertain. Sample: PBMCs or T cells enriched from blood (not recorded which). This CDR3 is CAWTFQEAYGYTF. CDR3 in DNA: TGTGCCTGGACCTTCCAGGAAGCCTATGGCTACACCTTC.